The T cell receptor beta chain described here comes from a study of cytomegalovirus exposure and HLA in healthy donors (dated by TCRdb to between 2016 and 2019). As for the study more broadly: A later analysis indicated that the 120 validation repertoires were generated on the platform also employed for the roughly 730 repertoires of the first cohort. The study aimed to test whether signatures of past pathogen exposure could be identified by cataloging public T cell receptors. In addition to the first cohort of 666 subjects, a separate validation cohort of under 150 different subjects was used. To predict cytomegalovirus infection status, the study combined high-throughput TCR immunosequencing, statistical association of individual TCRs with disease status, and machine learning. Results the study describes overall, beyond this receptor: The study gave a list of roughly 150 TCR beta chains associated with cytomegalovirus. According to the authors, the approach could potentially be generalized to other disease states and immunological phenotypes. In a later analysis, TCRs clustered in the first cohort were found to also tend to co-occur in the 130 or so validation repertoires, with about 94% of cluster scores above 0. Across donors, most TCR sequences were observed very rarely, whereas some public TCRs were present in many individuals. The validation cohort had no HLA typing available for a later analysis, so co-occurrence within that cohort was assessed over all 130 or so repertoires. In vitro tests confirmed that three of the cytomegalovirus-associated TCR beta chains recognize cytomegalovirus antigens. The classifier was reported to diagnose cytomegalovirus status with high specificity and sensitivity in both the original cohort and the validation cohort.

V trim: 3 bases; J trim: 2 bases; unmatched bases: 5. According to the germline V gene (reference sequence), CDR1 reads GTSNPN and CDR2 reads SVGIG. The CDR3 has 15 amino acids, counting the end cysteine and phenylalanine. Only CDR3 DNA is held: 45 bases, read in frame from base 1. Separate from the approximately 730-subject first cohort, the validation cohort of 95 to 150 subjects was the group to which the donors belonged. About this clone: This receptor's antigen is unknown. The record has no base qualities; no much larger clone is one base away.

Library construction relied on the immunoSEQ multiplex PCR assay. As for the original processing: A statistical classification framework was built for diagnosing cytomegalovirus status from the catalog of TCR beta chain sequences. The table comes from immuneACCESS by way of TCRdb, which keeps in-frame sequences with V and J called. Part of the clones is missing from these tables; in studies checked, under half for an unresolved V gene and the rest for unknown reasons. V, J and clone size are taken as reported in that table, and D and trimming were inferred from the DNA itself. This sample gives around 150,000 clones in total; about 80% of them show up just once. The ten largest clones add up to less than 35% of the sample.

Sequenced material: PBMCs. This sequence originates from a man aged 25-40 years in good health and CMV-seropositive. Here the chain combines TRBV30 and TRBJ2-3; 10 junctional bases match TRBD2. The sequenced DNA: TGTGCCTGGAGCTCTAGCGGGAGTCCCACAGATACGCAGTATTTT. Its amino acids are CAWSSSGSPTDTQYF.